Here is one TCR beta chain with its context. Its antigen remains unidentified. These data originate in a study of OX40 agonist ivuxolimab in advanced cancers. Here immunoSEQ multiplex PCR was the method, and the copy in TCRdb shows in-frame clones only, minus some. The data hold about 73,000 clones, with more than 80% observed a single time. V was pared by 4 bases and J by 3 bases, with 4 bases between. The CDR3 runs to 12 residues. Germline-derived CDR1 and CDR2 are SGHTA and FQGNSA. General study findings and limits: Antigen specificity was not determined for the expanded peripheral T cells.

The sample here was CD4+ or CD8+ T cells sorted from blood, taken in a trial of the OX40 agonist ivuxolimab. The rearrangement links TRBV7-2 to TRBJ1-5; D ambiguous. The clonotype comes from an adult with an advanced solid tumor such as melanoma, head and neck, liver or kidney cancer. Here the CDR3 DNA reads TGTGCCAGCAGCTCCGTCAATCAGCCCCAGCATTTT. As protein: CASSSVNQPQHF.